This TCR beta chain was profiled in a study of blood T cell repertoires in COVID-19. CDR1 is LNHDA, CDR2 SQIVND, per germline (reference sequence). This CDR3 has 15 residues. V was clipped by 6 bases and J by 4 bases; unmatched bases: 5. Per the original methods: Estimation of nucleated cell counts was performed using reference gene primer amplification. Sequencing used immunoSEQ multiplex PCR; TCRdb keeps in-frame clones, though not all of them. The D gene and trimming were derived from the DNA, and the V and J assignments and clone size from that table. This sample has some 150,000 clones; around 81% occur once, and the top ten carry about 8%.

The specimen sequenced was peripheral blood. The genes are TRBV19 and TRBJ2-6; 8 positions match TRBD1. The sequence was obtained from a woman aged 55-75 years with active or convalescent COVID-19. CDR3 loop: CASSRQGYGANVLTF. CDR3 nucleotide sequence: TGTGCCAGTAGCAGACAGGGGTACGGGGCCAACGTCCTGACTTTC.